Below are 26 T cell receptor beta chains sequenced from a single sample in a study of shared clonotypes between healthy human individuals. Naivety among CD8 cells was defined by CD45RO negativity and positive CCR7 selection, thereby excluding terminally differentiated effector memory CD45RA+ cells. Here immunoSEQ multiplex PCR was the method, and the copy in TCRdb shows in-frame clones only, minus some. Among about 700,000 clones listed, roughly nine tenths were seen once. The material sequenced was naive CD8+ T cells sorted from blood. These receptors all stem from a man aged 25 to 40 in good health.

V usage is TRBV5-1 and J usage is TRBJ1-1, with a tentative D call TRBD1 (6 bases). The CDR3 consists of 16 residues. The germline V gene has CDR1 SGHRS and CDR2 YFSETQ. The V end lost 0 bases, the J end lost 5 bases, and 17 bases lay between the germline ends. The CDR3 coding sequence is TGCGCCAGCAGCTTGGGACAGAGCCAAGGGGGGACTGAAGCTTTCTTT. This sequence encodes CASSLGQSQGGTEAFF.

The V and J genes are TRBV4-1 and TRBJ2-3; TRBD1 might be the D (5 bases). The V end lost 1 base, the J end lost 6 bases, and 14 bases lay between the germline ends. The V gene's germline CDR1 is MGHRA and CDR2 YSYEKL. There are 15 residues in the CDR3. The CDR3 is CASSQVEQGGDTQYF. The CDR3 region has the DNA TGCGCCAGCAGCCAAGTTGAGCAGGGTGGGGATACGCAGTATTTT.

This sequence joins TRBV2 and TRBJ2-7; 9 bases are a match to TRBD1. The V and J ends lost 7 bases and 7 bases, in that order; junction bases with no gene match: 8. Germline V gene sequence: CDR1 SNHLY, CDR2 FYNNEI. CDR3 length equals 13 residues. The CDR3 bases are TGTGCCAGCAACCTACAGGGGGCGCGTGAGCAGTACTTC. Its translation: CASNLQGAREQYF.

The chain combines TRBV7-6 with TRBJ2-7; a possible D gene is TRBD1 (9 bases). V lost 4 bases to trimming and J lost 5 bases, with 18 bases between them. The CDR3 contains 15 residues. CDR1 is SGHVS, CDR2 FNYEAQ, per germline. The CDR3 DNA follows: TGTGCCAGCAGCTCCGCGGGGGGACAGGGAAACGAGCAGTACTTC. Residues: CASSSAGGQGNEQYF.

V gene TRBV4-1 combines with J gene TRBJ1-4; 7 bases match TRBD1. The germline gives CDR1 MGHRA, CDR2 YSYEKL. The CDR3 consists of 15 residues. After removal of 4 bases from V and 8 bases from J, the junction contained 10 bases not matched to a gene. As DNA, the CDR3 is TGCGCCAGCAGCCCGAGCCAGGGGGTTGGCGAAAAACTGTTTTTT. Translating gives CASSPSQGVGEKLFF.

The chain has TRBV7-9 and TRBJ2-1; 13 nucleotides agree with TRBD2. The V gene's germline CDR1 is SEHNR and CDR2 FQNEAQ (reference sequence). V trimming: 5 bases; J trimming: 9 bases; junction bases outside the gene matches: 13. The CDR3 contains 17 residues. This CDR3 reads CASSPGTSGTVTSEQFF. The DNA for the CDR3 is TGTGCCAGCAGCCCCGGGACTAGCGGGACCGTCACCAGTGAGCAGTTCTTC.

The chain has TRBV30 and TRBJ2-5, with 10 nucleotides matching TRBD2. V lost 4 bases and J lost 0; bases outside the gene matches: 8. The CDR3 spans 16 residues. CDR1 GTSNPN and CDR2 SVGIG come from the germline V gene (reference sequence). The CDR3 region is CAWTSGSFGDQETQYF. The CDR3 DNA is TGTGCCTGGACTAGCGGGAGTTTCGGCGACCAAGAGACCCAGTACTTC.

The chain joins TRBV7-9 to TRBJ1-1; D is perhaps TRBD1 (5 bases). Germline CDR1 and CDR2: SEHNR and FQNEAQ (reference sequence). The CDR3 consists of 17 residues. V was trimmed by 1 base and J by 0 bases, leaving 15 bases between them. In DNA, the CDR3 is TGTGCCAGCAGCTTAGGTGGGGCGATGGGGATGAACACTGAAGCTTTCTTT. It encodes CASSLGGAMGMNTEAFF.

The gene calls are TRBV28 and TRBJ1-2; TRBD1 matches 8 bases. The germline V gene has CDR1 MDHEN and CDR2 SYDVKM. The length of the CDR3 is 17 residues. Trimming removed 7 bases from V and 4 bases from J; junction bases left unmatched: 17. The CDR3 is CASILGGGQGRFYGYTF. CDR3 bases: TGTGCCAGCATCCTTGGGGGCGGACAGGGAAGGTTCTATGGCTACACCTTC.

This chain's CDR3 is CASRLVRRAGEEKLFF. The CDR3 nucleotides read TGTGCAAGTCGCTTAGTTAGGAGGGCAGGGGAGGAAAAACTGTTTTTT. The chain has TRBV12-2 and TRBJ1-4. TRBV12-2 is shown as a pseudogene. This CDR3 comprises 16 residues.

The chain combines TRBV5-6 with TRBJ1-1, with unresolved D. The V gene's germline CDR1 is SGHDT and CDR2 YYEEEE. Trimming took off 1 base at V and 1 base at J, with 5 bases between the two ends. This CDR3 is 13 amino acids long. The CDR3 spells CASSLFQNTEAFF. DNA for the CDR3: TGTGCCAGCAGCTTGTTCCAGAACACTGAAGCTTTCTTT.

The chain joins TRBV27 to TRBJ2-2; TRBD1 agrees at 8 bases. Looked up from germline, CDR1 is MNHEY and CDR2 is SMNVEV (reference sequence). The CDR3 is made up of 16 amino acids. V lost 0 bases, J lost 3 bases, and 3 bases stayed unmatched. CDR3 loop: CASSLSPGGDTGELFF. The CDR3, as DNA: TGTGCCAGCAGTTTATCTCCAGGGGGCGACACCGGGGAGCTGTTTTTT.

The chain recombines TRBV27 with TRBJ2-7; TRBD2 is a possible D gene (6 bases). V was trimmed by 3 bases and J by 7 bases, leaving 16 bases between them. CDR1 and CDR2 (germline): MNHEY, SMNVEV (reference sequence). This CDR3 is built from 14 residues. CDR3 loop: CASSFGAGLWEQYF. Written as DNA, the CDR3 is TGTGCCAGCAGTTTCGGGGCGGGACTCTGGGAGCAGTACTTC.

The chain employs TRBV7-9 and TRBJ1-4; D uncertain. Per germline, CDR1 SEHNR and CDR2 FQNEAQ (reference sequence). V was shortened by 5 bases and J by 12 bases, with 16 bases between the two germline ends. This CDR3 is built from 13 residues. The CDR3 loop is CASSQIDSRELFF. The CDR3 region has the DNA TGTGCCAGCAGCCAAATTGATAGTCGGGAACTGTTTTTT.

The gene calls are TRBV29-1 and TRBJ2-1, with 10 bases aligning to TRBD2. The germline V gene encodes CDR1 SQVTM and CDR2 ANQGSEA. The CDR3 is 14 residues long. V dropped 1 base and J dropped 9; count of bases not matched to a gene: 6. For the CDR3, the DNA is TGCAGCGTTGAAGGGCTAGCGGGAGAACTTGAGCAGTTCTTC. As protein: CSVEGLAGELEQFF.

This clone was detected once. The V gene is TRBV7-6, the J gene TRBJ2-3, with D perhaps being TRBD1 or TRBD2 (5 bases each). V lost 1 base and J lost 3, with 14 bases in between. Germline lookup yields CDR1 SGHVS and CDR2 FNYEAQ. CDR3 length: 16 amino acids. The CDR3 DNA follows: TGTGCCAGCAGCTTAGATCGAGGGGCGAGTACAGATACGCAGTATTTT. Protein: CASSLDRGASTDTQYF.

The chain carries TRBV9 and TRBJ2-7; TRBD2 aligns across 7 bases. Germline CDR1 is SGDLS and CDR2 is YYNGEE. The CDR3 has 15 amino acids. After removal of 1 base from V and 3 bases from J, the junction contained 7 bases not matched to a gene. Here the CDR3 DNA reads TGTGCCAGCAGCGTATCTAGCGGAAACCACTACGAGCAGTACTTC. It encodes CASSVSSGNHYEQYF.

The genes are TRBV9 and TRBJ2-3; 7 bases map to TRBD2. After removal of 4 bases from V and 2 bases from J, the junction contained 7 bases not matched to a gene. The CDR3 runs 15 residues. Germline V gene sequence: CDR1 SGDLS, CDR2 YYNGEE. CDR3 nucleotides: TGTGCCAGCAGCTCGGGGGGTTCTGACACAGATACGCAGTATTTT. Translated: CASSSGGSDTDTQYF.

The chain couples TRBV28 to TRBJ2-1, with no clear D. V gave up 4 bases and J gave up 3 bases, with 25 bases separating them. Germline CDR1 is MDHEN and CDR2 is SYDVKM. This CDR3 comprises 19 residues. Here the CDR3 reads CASSSPYGGPSMGYNEQFF. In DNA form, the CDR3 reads TGTGCCAGCAGTTCACCCTATGGTGGCCCCAGCATGGGCTACAATGAGCAGTTCTTC.

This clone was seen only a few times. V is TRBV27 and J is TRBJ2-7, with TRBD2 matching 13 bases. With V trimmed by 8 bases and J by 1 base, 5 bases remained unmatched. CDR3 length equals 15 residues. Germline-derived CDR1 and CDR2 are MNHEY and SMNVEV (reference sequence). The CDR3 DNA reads TGTGCCAGCGGCGCACTAGCGGGAGGGTCCTACGAGCAGTACTTC. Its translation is CASGALAGGSYEQYF.

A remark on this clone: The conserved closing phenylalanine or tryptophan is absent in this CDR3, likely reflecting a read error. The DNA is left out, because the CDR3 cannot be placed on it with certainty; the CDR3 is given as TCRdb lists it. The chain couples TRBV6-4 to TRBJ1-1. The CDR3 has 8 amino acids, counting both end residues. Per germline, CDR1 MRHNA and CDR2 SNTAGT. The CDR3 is CASSAAPG.

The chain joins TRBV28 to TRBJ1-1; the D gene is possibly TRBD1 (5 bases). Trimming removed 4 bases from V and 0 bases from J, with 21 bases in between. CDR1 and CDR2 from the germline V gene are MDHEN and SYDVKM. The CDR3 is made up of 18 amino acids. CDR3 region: CASSWEVSAGSMNTEAFF. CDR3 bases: TGTGCCAGCAGTTGGGAGGTTTCGGCAGGGTCCATGAACACTGAAGCTTTCTTT.

The chain's CDR3 is CASSESVRLGGEQYF. In nucleotides, the CDR3 is TGTGCCAGCAGTGAATCCGTACGGCTTGGAGGCGAGCAGTACTTC. This chain links TRBV2 with TRBJ2-7; possibly TRBD2 for D (5 bases). This CDR3 is built from 15 residues. Trimming left V 2 bases short and J 6 bases short, with 17 bases between. The V gene's germline CDR1 is SNHLY and CDR2 FYNNEI.

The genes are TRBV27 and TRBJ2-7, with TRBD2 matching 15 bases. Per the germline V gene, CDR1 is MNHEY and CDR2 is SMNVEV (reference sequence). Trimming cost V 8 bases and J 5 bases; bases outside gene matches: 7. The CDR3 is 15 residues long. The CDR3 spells CASGPRTSGRDEQYF. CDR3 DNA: TGTGCCAGCGGGCCGAGGACTAGCGGGAGGGACGAGCAGTACTTC.

The DNA for the CDR3 is TGTGCCAGCAGCCCCCGACCGGGACTAGTCCCCTACAATGAGCAGTTCTTC. This codes for CASSPRPGLVPYNEQFF. The chain joins TRBV14 to TRBJ2-1; TRBD2 matches at 8 bases. The trim removed 4 bases at V and 2 bases at J, leaving 10 bases unmatched. From germline, CDR1 is SGHDN and CDR2 FVKESK. CDR3 length: 17 amino acids. The full variable domain, with the rest looked up from reference TRBV14 and TRBJ2-1, is EAGVTQFPSHSVIEKGQTVTLRCDPISGHDNLYWYRRVMGKEIKFLLHFVKESKQDESGMPNNRFLAERTGGTYSTLKVQPAELEDSGVYFCASSPRPGLVPYNEQFFGPGTRLTVL.

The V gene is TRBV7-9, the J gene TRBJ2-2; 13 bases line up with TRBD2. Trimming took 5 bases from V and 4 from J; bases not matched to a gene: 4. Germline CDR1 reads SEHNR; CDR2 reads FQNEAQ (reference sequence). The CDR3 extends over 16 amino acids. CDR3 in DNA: TGTGCCAGCAGCCTAAGGACTAGCGGGGGCACCGGGGAGCTGTTTTTT. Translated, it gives CASSLRTSGGTGELFF. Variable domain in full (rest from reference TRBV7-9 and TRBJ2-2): DTGVSQNPRHKITKRGQNVTFRCDPISEHNRLYWYRQTLGQGPEFLTYFQNEAQLEKSRLLSDRFSAERPKGSFSTLEIQRTEQGDSAMYLCASSLRTSGGTGELFFGEGSRLTVL.